These 6 T cell receptor beta chains were sequenced from one sample in a study of cytomegalovirus exposure and HLA in healthy donors. Data came from immunoSEQ multiplex PCR; TCRdb stores just in-frame clones and leaves some out. The sample yields fewer than 400,000 clones, 70% to 90% seen once. The sample consisted of PBMCs. These receptors came from a man aged 30-40 years in good health and CMV-seronegative.

This chain uses TRBV4-3 with TRBJ2-3; D is perhaps TRBD2 (5 bases). This CDR3 contains 16 residues. Trimming stripped 4 bases from V and 1 base from J, with 15 bases between. Germline V gene sequence: CDR1 LGHNA, CDR2 YSLEER. The DNA for the CDR3 is TGCGCCAGCAGCCCGACCTCTAGCCACCGCACAGATACGCAGTATTTT. This encodes CASSPTSSHRTDTQYF.

This clone turned up a few times. The rearrangement links TRBV6-1 to TRBJ1-5; no firm D call. CDR1 and CDR2 from the germline V gene are MNHNS and SASEGT. Trimming took 3 bases from V and 4 from J, leaving 7 bases between them. The CDR3 contains 13 residues. The CDR3 loop reads CASSEQENQPQHF. CDR3 bases: TGTGCCAGCAGTGAGCAGGAAAATCAGCCCCAGCATTTT.

This chain uses TRBV4-3 with TRBJ1-1; 7 bases align to TRBD1. Germline-derived CDR1 and CDR2 are LGHNA and YSLEER. The CDR3 length is 17 residues. Trimming cost V 1 base and J 1 base; bases outside gene matches: 9. DNA of the CDR3: TGCGCCAGCAGCCAAGGGGCCAGGGGGGCGAGGAACACTGAAGCTTTCTTT. Protein: CASSQGARGARNTEAFF.

The V and J genes are TRBV30 and TRBJ2-7; weak D call: TRBD2 (5 bases). The germline V gene has CDR1 GTSNPN and CDR2 SVGIG (reference sequence). The CDR3 loop spans 12 amino acids. V lost 1 base and J lost 6, with 10 bases in between. The CDR3 sequence: CAWSAGWGEQYF. The CDR3 nucleotides are TGTGCCTGGAGTGCGGGGTGGGGCGAGCAGTACTTC.

There are a few counts of this clone. This chain links TRBV5-1 with TRBJ1-6; 7 bases are shared with TRBD1. With 2 bases clipped from V and 10 bases from J, the junction kept 9 bases outside the gene matches. The CDR3 runs 15 residues. The germline V gene encodes CDR1 SGHRS and CDR2 YFSETQ. The CDR3 reads CASSFMGAGGSPLHF. The CDR3, as DNA: TGCGCCAGCAGCTTTATGGGGGCAGGGGGATCACCCCTCCACTTT.

This chain links TRBV30 with TRBJ2-3; a weak D match, TRBD1 (5 bases). The ends were cut back, 3 bases at V and 2 bases at J, with 12 bases in the middle. There are 14 residues in the CDR3. CDR1 is GTSNPN, CDR2 SVGIG, per germline (reference sequence). The DNA of the CDR3 is TGTGCCTGGAGGGTCCAGGGTATCACAGATACGCAGTATTTT. Its translation is CAWRVQGITDTQYF.